This entry lists 6 T cell receptor beta chains sequenced from one sample in a study of blood T cell repertoires in COVID-19. Profiled with immunoSEQ multiplex PCR; TCRdb holds only in-frame clones, not every one. The data contain fewer than 95,000 clones, 72% of them singletons. The source material was peripheral blood. The receptors were gathered from a woman of 80 years or more with acute or convalescent COVID-19.

V gene TRBV6-2 or TRBV6-3 combines with J gene TRBJ1-2; possibly TRBD1 for D (5 bases). The CDR3 has 15 residues. The V gene's germline CDR1 is MNHEY and CDR2 SVGEGT. The V and J ends lost 2 bases and 0 bases respectively, with 10 bases between them. Written as DNA, the CDR3 is TGTGCCAGCAGTTACAGGGGCAGCTCTAACTATGGCTACACCTTC. Its protein product is CASSYRGSSNYGYTF.

V usage is TRBV7-9 and J usage is TRBJ1-2; D remains ambiguous. CDR1 is SEHNR and CDR2 is FQNEAQ in the germline V gene (reference sequence). Trimming pared 4 bases from V and 1 base from J, leaving 13 bases between. The CDR3 runs 15 residues. CDR3 residues: CASSSTLRGNYGYTF. DNA for the CDR3: TGTGCCAGCAGCTCTACCCTTCGGGGTAACTATGGCTACACCTTC. The whole variable domain, filled in from reference TRBV7-9 and TRBJ1-2, reads DTGVSQNPRHKITKRGQNVTFRCDPISEHNRLYWYRQTLGQGPEFLTYFQNEAQLEKSRLLSDRFSAERPKGSFSTLEIQRTEQGDSAMYLCASSSTLRGNYGYTFGSGTRLTVV.

CDR3 sequence (DNA): TGTGCCAGCACATTGACAGGGGGGTACACTGAAGCTTTCTTT. This codes for CASTLTGGYTEAFF. J is TRBJ1-1 and V is TRBV6-5; 9 nucleotides match TRBD1. The CDR3 is 14 amino acids. The V and J ends lost 7 bases and 3 bases, in that order; junction bases with no gene match: 6. The germline V gene encodes CDR1 MNHEY and CDR2 SVGAGI.

This chain links TRBV6-5 with TRBJ1-5; TRBD1 agrees at 8 bases. V trimming: 6 bases; J trimming: 5 bases; junction bases outside the gene matches: 6. CDR3 length: 14 amino acids. CDR1 and CDR2 (germline): MNHEY, SVGAGI. As DNA, the CDR3 is TGTGCCAGCAGGGACAGGGATAAGGATCAGCCCCAGCATTTT. This codes for CASRDRDKDQPQHF.

This clone was counted many times. This sequence joins TRBV2 and TRBJ1-2; a weak D match, TRBD1 (5 bases). This CDR3 comprises 15 residues. CDR1 is SNHLY and CDR2 is FYNNEI in the germline V gene. The ends were cut back, 4 bases at V and 3 bases at J, with 15 bases in the middle. The DNA of the CDR3 is TGTGCCAGCAGTGCAGGGTGGGGGGTCCACTATGGCTACACCTTC. Translated: CASSAGWGVHYGYTF.

The CDR3 spells CASSVGSLQETQYF. DNA for the CDR3: TGTGCCAGCAGCGTAGGGTCACTCCAAGAGACCCAGTACTTC. The V call is TRBV9, the J call TRBJ2-5; D not certain. CDR3 length equals 14 residues. Looked up from germline, CDR1 is SGDLS and CDR2 is YYNGEE. The germline V and J ends were trimmed by 0 bases and 1 base, with 7 bases remaining between them.